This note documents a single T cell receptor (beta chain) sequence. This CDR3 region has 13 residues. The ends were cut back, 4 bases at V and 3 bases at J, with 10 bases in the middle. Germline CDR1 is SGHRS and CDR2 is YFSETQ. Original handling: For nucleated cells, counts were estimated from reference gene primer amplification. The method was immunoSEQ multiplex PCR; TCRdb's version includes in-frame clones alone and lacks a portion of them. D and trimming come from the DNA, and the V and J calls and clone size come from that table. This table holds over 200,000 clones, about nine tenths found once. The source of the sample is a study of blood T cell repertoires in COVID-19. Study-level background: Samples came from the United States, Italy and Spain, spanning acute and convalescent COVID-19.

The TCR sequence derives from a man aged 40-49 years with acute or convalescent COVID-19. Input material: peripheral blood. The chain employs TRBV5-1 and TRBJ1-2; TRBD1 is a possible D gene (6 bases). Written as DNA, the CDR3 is TGCGCCAGCAGCCAACAGGGAGACTATGGCTACACCTTC. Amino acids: CASSQQGDYGYTF.